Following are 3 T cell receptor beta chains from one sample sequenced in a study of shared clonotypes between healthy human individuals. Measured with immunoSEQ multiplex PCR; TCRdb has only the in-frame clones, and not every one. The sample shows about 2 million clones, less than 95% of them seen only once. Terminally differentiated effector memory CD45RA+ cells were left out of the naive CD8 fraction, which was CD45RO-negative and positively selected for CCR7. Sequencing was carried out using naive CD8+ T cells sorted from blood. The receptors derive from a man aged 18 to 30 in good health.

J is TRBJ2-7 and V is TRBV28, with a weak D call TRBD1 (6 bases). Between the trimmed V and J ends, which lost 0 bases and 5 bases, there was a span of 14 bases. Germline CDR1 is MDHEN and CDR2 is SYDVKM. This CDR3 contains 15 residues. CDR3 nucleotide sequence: TGTGCCAGCAGTTTATGGGCAGGGGTCTACGACGAGCAGTACTTC. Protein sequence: CASSLWAGVYDEQYF.

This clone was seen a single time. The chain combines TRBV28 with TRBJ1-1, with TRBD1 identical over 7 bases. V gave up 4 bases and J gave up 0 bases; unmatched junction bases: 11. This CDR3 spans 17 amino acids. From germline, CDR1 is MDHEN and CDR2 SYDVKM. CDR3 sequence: CASSSGIGTVLNTEAFF. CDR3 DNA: TGTGCCAGCAGTTCTGGAATAGGGACAGTCTTGAACACTGAAGCTTTCTTT.

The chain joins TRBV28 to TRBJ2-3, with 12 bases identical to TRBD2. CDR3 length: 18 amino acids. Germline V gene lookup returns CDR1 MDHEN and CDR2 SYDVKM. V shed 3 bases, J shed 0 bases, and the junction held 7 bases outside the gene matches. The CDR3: CASSFSTSGGFSTDTQYF. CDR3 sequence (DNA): TGTGCCAGCAGTTTTAGTACTAGCGGGGGGTTTAGCACAGATACGCAGTATTTT.